These 9 T cell receptor beta chains originate from one sample sequenced in a study of OX40 agonist ivuxolimab in advanced cancers. Libraries were prepared by immunoSEQ multiplex PCR; TCRdb keeps only in-frame clonotypes and omits some of them. The table records over 55,000 clones, around nine tenths of them present only once. Sequenced material: CD4+ or CD8+ T cells sorted from blood, taken in a trial of the OX40 agonist ivuxolimab. The source is an adult with an advanced solid tumor such as melanoma, head and neck, liver or kidney cancer.

This clone was seen many times. CDR3 sequence (DNA): TGTGCCAGCAGCTTAGCGCGCGCGACCGACACCGGGGAGCTGTTTTTT. It translates to CASSLARATDTGELFF. This chain connects TRBV7-9 to TRBJ2-2; D gene uncertain. V lost 0 bases and J lost 3, with 11 bases in between. The CDR3 is 16 residues long. In germline, CDR1 is SEHNR, CDR2 FQNEAQ (reference sequence).

V usage is TRBV5-1 and J usage is TRBJ1-2, with D maybe TRBD1 (5 bases). Germline V gives CDR1 SGHRS, CDR2 YFSETQ. Trimming took off 2 bases at V and 5 bases at J, with 10 bases between the two ends. The CDR3 has 13 amino acids. The CDR3 reads CASSLLTDYGYTF. CDR3 DNA sequence: TGCGCCAGCAGCTTATTGACAGATTATGGCTACACCTTC.

This chain connects TRBV7-9 to TRBJ2-3, with TRBD2 matching 10 bases. V gave up 4 bases and J gave up 4 bases; unmatched junction bases: 5. CDR1 and CDR2 from the germline V gene are SEHNR and FQNEAQ (reference sequence). This CDR3 contains 15 residues. The CDR3 DNA reads TGTGCCAGCAGCTCTAGCGGGAGTACGGCAGATACGCAGTATTTT. Its translation is CASSSSGSTADTQYF.

The genes are TRBV29-1 and TRBJ1-2; D gene ambiguous. Germline values: CDR1 SQVTM, CDR2 ANQGSEA. With 0 bases removed from V and 1 base from J, the gap between germline ends came to 9 bases. CDR3 length: 14 amino acids. CDR3 in amino acids: CSVEDITVNYGYTF. As DNA, the CDR3 is TGCAGCGTTGAAGACATAACAGTTAACTATGGCTACACCTTC.

This rearrangement joins TRBV7-8 to TRBJ2-5; TRBD2 matches at 9 bases. Per the germline V gene, CDR1 is SGHVS and CDR2 is FQNEAQ. V shed 1 base, J shed 6 bases, and the junction held 6 bases outside the gene matches. The length of the CDR3 is 15 residues. Here the CDR3 reads CASSLGSGGLKTQYF. CDR3 in DNA: TGTGCCAGCAGCTTAGGTAGCGGGGGCCTTAAGACCCAGTACTTC.

The chain joins TRBV6-1 to TRBJ2-3; possible D gene TRBD2, 5 bases. In germline, CDR1 is MNHNS, CDR2 SASEGT. The CDR3 has 14 residues. The V end was cut by 6 bases, the J end by 2 bases, with 12 bases between. The CDR3 loop reads CASRLASNTDTQYF. For the CDR3, the DNA is TGTGCCAGCAGATTAGCGTCGAACACAGATACGCAGTATTTT.

The J gene is TRBJ2-5, the V gene TRBV29-1, with D uncertain. CDR3 length equals 12 residues. The germline CDR1 and CDR2 sequences are SQVTM and ANQGSEA. V lost 6 bases and J 4 bases, leaving 12 bases between the germline ends. The DNA of the CDR3 is TGCAGCGTCCGCCAGGCGAGAGAGACCCAGTACTTC. Its translation: CSVRQARETQYF.

CDR3 nucleotide sequence: TGTGCCAGCAGTACCCCCGGGGCTGCAGCTTTCTTT. Translating gives CASSTPGAAAFF. V and J are TRBV6-5 and TRBJ1-1; TRBD1 is a possible D gene (5 bases). CDR1 is MNHEY and CDR2 is SVGAGI in the germline V gene. Trimming pared 5 bases from V and 10 bases from J, leaving 14 bases between. This CDR3 is built from 12 residues.

This chain connects TRBV28 to TRBJ2-7, with 8 nucleotides matching TRBD1. Germline V gives CDR1 MDHEN, CDR2 SYDVKM. This CDR3 has 14 amino acids. V dropped 6 bases and J dropped 6; count of bases not matched to a gene: 10. CDR3 sequence: CASRLQGVRGEQYF. CDR3 in DNA: TGTGCCAGCAGGTTACAGGGGGTTAGAGGCGAGCAGTACTTC.